One sample yielded the 30 T cell receptor beta chains listed below, sequenced in a study of cytomegalovirus exposure and HLA in healthy donors. Vbeta (60) and Jbeta (13) primers were used in the PCR. The assay was immunoSEQ multiplex PCR, and TCRdb's table has in-frame clones only and misses some. This table has 110,000 or so clones, over 70% appearing once. The sequenced sample was PBMCs. The receptors were gathered from a male donor in good health and CMV-seronegative.

The CDR3 sequence: CASSSGTGTYEQYF. As DNA, the CDR3 is TGTGCCAGCAGCTCAGGGACAGGGACCTACGAGCAGTACTTC. This chain joins TRBV11-3 and TRBJ2-7, with 9 bases aligning to TRBD1. CDR3 length equals 14 residues. V lost 4 bases and J lost 2; bases outside the gene matches: 3. Germline V gene lookup returns CDR1 SGHNT and CDR2 YENEEA.

The table lists this clone with a few counts. The chain uses TRBV6-1 and TRBJ1-2; no clear D gene. CDR1 and CDR2 from the germline V gene are MNHNS and SASEGT. The ends were cut back, 0 bases at V and 8 bases at J, with 13 bases in the middle. The CDR3 is made up of 14 amino acids. The chain's CDR3 is CASSEAAPPGGYTF. CDR3 coding DNA: TGTGCCAGCAGTGAAGCAGCGCCCCCGGGGGGCTACACCTTC.

V is TRBV6-5 and J is TRBJ2-3; 11 bases match TRBD2. The CDR3 covers 16 residues. The germline gives CDR1 MNHEY, CDR2 SVGAGI. The ends lost 2 bases at V and 5 bases at J; junction bases unmatched: 6. For the CDR3, the DNA is TGTGCCAGCAGTTACCTGACTAGCGGGACTGGAGATACGCAGTATTTT. Translating gives CASSYLTSGTGDTQYF.

The chain is built from TRBV14 and TRBJ1-2, with D possibly matching TRBD1 (5 bases). This CDR3 comprises 14 residues. V lost 5 bases, J lost 4 bases, and 14 bases lay in between. Per the germline V gene, CDR1 is SGHDN and CDR2 is FVKESK. The CDR3 coding sequence is TGTGCCAGCAGCTCTGGGGTAGGGGTCTATGGCTACACCTTC. Encoded protein: CASSSGVGVYGYTF.

The V and J genes are TRBV27 and TRBJ2-7; D is possibly TRBD1 (6 bases). The CDR3 totals 14 residues. Germline V gene data show CDR1 as MNHEY and CDR2 as SMNVEV (reference sequence). Trimming removed 6 bases from V and 2 bases from J, with 14 bases in between. This CDR3 reads CASRIGTTTYEQYF. The CDR3 DNA follows: TGTGCCAGCAGAATCGGGACAACAACCTACGAGCAGTACTTC.

This clone appeared once. V usage is TRBV29-1 and J usage is TRBJ1-1; D remains unclear. CDR1 is SQVTM and CDR2 is ANQGSEA in the germline V gene. Deletions cut 5 bases from V and 6 bases from J, with 13 bases between. The CDR3 sequence is 12 residues long. The CDR3 spells CSVIAGEAEAFF. The CDR3 bases are TGCAGCGTTATCGCGGGTGAGGCTGAAGCTTTCTTT.

The chain joins TRBV28 to TRBJ1-5; D possibly corresponds to TRBD1 (5 bases). This CDR3 is 14 amino acids long. V lost 1 base, J lost 6 bases, and 10 bases lay in between. Germline V CDR1 and CDR2: MDHEN, SYDVKM. The CDR3 DNA is TGTGCCAGCAGTTTATCTGGGGGAGGTCAGCCCCAGCATTTT. It encodes CASSLSGGGQPQHF.

J is TRBJ2-5 and V is TRBV18, with 8 bases matching TRBD2. The CDR3 has 15 residues. The trim removed 0 bases at V and 4 bases at J, leaving 4 bases unmatched. Germline V gene sequence: CDR1 KGHSH, CDR2 LQKENI. CDR3 residues: CASSPPELAGETQYF. In DNA, the CDR3 is TGTGCCAGCTCACCACCTGAGCTAGCGGGAGAGACCCAGTACTTC.

The V gene is TRBV5-1, the J gene TRBJ1-2; D call uncertain. Deletions cut 4 bases from V and 4 bases from J, with 11 bases between. The CDR3 runs 13 residues. Germline loops: CDR1 SGHRS, CDR2 YFSETQ. DNA of the CDR3: TGCGCCAGCAGCCCCCCCAGTTCCTATGGCTACACCTTC. It is translated as CASSPPSSYGYTF.

This clone has a single count. The J gene is TRBJ1-1, the V gene TRBV4-2; 10 bases map to TRBD1. Germline CDR1 is LGHNA and CDR2 is YNFKEQ. CDR3 length: 16 amino acids. The J segment lost 3 bases and the V segment lost 1 base, leaving 5 bases of the junction unmatched. The CDR3 DNA reads as TGTGCCAGCAGCCAAGGTTACGGGACAGGGGACACTGAAGCTTTCTTT. It translates to CASSQGYGTGDTEAFF.

This clone was seen a few times. CDR3 nucleotide sequence: TGTGCCAGCAGCTCTAACACCGGGACAGTTTACACTGAAGCTTTCTTT. As protein: CASSSNTGTVYTEAFF. V gene TRBV5-6 combines with J gene TRBJ1-1, with 7 bases fitting TRBD1. CDR3 length: 16 amino acids. Trimming took 3 bases from V and 3 from J; bases not matched to a gene: 11. CDR1 is SGHDT and CDR2 is YYEEEE in the germline V gene. Combining the CDR3 with reference TRBV5-6 and TRBJ1-1 gives the whole variable domain DAGVTQSPTHLIKTRGQQVTLRCSPKSGHDTVSWYQQALGQGPQFIFQYYEEEERQRGNFPDRFSGHQFPNYSSELNVNALLLGDSALYLCASSSNTGTVYTEAFFGQGTRLTVV.

This clone was seen only a few times. The chain uses TRBV27 and TRBJ2-1; D possibly corresponds to TRBD2 (6 bases). Germline CDR1 is MNHEY and CDR2 is SMNVEV (reference sequence). The V end was cut by 3 bases, the J end by 4 bases, with 16 bases between. This CDR3 comprises 16 residues. In nucleotides, the CDR3 is TGTGCCAGCAGTTTCCTGGCGGGAACGGTTTACAATGAGCAGTTCTTC. Its protein product is CASSFLAGTVYNEQFF.

The chain employs TRBV15 and TRBJ2-3, with 7 nucleotides matching TRBD2. Germline lookup yields CDR1 LNHNV and CDR2 YYDKDF (reference sequence). This CDR3 region has 18 residues. V dropped 2 bases and J dropped 6; count of bases not matched to a gene: 17. The CDR3 DNA follows: TGTGCCACCAGCAGACAAAGACTAGCCCTGATGGAGAAGGATACGCAGTATTTT. This codes for CATSRQRLALMEKDTQYF. Full variable domain (outside the CDR3, taken from reference TRBV15 and TRBJ2-3): DAMVIQNPRYQVTQFGKPVTLSCSQTLNHNVMYWYQQKSSQAPKLLFHYYDKDFNNEADTPDNFQSRRPNTSFCFLDIRSPGLGDTAMYLCATSRQRLALMEKDTQYFGPGTRLTVL.

This clone was detected a few times. The chain combines TRBV6-1 with TRBJ1-5, with D possibly TRBD1 on 6 matching bases. Germline CDR1 is MNHNS and CDR2 is SASEGT. Trimming stripped 6 bases from V and 2 bases from J, with 8 bases between. The CDR3 consists of 13 residues. CDR3 nucleotide sequence: TGTGCCAGCAGGGACAGACGCAATCAGCCCCAGCATTTT. Protein: CASRDRRNQPQHF.

This chain uses TRBV19 with TRBJ2-1; 11 bases map to TRBD2. CDR1 and CDR2 from the germline V gene are LNHDA and SQIVND (reference sequence). After removal of 1 base from V and 0 bases from J, the junction contained 11 bases not matched to a gene. The CDR3 is made up of 20 amino acids. The CDR3 sequence is CASSIVAGGPYLSSYNEQFF. The CDR3 nucleotides read TGTGCCAGTAGTATAGTAGCGGGAGGGCCCTACTTAAGCTCCTACAATGAGCAGTTCTTC.

DNA of the CDR3: TGTGCCAGCTCACCACCGAATACGGGGACCTACGAGCAGTACTTC. It is translated as CASSPPNTGTYEQYF. The gene calls are TRBV18 and TRBJ2-7; TRBD2 might be the D (5 bases). Germline-derived CDR1 and CDR2 are KGHSH and LQKENI. The V and J ends lost 0 bases and 2 bases respectively, with 11 bases between them. The CDR3 is 15 residues long.

This chain uses TRBV11-2 with TRBJ2-7, with 11 bases aligning to TRBD2. Trimming took 0 bases from V and 2 from J; bases not matched to a gene: 3. The length of the CDR3 is 16 residues. Germline CDR1 SGHAT, CDR2 FQNNGV. CDR3 DNA: TGTGCCAGCAGCTTAGATTTACTAGCGGGAGCCTACGAGCAGTACTTC. The encoded protein is CASSLDLLAGAYEQYF.

The chain recombines TRBV7-9 with TRBJ1-1; TRBD1 might be the D (5 bases). Between the trimmed V and J ends, which lost 1 base and 11 bases, there was a span of 14 bases. Germline CDR1 is SEHNR and CDR2 is FQNEAQ (reference sequence). There are 13 residues in the CDR3. The CDR3 loop is CASSLGQGLLAFF. The DNA for the CDR3 is TGTGCCAGCAGCTTAGGGCAGGGCTTATTGGCTTTCTTT.

The chain combines TRBV5-4 with TRBJ2-1, with D possibly matching TRBD1 (5 bases). Germline values: CDR1 SGHNT, CDR2 YYREEE (reference sequence). The V gene lost 0 bases and the J gene lost 7 bases, with 11 bases spanning the gap. The CDR3 covers 14 residues. CDR3 nucleotides: TGTGCCAGCAGCTTGGAGGGGCTCAGTAATGAGCAGTTCTTC. As protein: CASSLEGLSNEQFF.

This chain uses TRBV9 with TRBJ2-7; 11 bases are a match to TRBD2. The CDR3 runs to 15 residues. V was pared by 4 bases and J by 6 bases, with 9 bases of the junction left unmatched. Germline assignment: CDR1 SGDLS and CDR2 YYNGEE. CDR3 nucleotide sequence: TGTGCCAGCAGCCCACGACTAGCGGGATCGGGCGAGCAGTACTTC. The encoded protein is CASSPRLAGSGEQYF.

V is TRBV21-1 and J is TRBJ2-2; TRBD2, the table's D call, was not compared with the DNA. TRBV21-1 is an annotated pseudogene. The CDR3 contains 18 residues. CDR3 region: CASSTGLAGCGRTGELFF. CDR3 bases: TGTGCCAGCAGCACCGGACTAGCGGGATGCGGGCGGACCGGGGAGCTGTTTTTT.

This sequence joins TRBV27 and TRBJ2-3; a possible D gene is TRBD2 (6 bases). The CDR3 extends over 14 amino acids. With 5 bases removed from V and 4 bases from J, the gap between germline ends came to 13 bases. CDR1 is MNHEY and CDR2 is SMNVEV in the germline V gene (reference sequence). CDR3 nucleotides: TGTGCCAGCAGTGTTAGCGGCGGGGCAGATACGCAGTATTTT. The encoded protein is CASSVSGGADTQYF.

This chain uses TRBV6-1 with TRBJ2-3, with D tentatively TRBD2 (6 bases). The CDR3 runs to 14 residues. The germline CDR1 and CDR2 sequences are MNHNS and SASEGT. Between the trimmed V and J ends, which lost 7 bases and 4 bases, there was a span of 15 bases. Here the CDR3 DNA reads TGTGCCAGCACGCCCCTTTCGGGGGCAGATACGCAGTATTTT. The encoded protein is CASTPLSGADTQYF.

The rearrangement uses TRBV9 and TRBJ2-3; 16 bases map to TRBD2. After removal of 4 bases from V and 2 bases from J, the junction contained 4 bases not matched to a gene. From germline, CDR1 is SGDLS and CDR2 YYNGEE. CDR3 length equals 17 residues. CDR3 sequence reads: CASSWGLAGGFTDTQYF. In DNA, the CDR3 is TGTGCCAGCAGCTGGGGACTAGCGGGGGGGTTCACAGATACGCAGTATTTT.

For this clone: The sample contains more than one DNA sequence encoding this CDR3. This sequence joins TRBV27 and TRBJ2-7, with no clear D. Germline assignment: CDR1 MNHEY and CDR2 SMNVEV (reference sequence). Between the trimmed V and J ends, which lost 4 bases and 2 bases, there was a span of 3 bases. This CDR3 is built from 11 residues. The CDR3 DNA follows: TGTGCCAGCAGTTCAACCTACGAGCAGTACTTC. It specifies CASSSTYEQYF.

The V and J genes are TRBV7-9 and TRBJ2-1, with 10 bases lining up with TRBD1. This CDR3 is 12 amino acids long. Per germline, CDR1 SEHNR and CDR2 FQNEAQ (reference sequence). V shed 5 bases and J 14 bases; nucleotides not matched to a gene: 6. CDR3 coding DNA: TGTGCCAGCAGCCTACAGACAGGGGGCAAGTTCTTC. As protein: CASSLQTGGKFF. The entire variable domain, with the rest obtained from reference TRBV7-9 and TRBJ2-1, is as follows: DTGVSQNPRHKITKRGQNVTFRCDPISEHNRLYWYRQTLGQGPEFLTYFQNEAQLEKSRLLSDRFSAERPKGSFSTLEIQRTEQGDSAMYLCASSLQTGGKFFGPGTRLTVL.

This rearrangement joins TRBV7-9 to TRBJ1-6; the D gene is possibly TRBD1 (5 bases). Trimming removed 4 bases from V and 6 bases from J, with 13 bases in between. The CDR3 runs 15 residues. Germline-derived CDR1 and CDR2 are SEHNR and FQNEAQ (reference sequence). Here the CDR3 DNA reads TGTGCCAGCAGCTCCAGGCGGGGCCTTAATTCACCCCTCCACTTT. It translates to CASSSRRGLNSPLHF.

The genes are TRBV7-3 and TRBJ2-1; 9 bases align to TRBD2. The germline gives CDR1 SGHTA, CDR2 FQGTGA. Germline trimming cut 4 bases from V and 14 bases from J; bases unmatched to any gene: 12. The CDR3 totals 14 residues. Written as DNA, the CDR3 is TGTGCCAGCAGCTCCGGGGGGCGGGAGGGCCTAAAGTTCTTC. Amino acids: CASSSGGREGLKFF.

The gene calls are TRBV6-4 and TRBJ2-3, with 7 positions matching TRBD2. Germline CDR1 reads MRHNA; CDR2 reads SNTAGT. This CDR3 has 15 residues. J lost 2 bases, V lost 2 bases, and 4 bases had no gene match. The CDR3 bases are TGTGCCAGCAGTGACGGCGGGAGCCCCACAGATACGCAGTATTTT. Residues: CASSDGGSPTDTQYF.

This chain links TRBV5-4 with TRBJ2-5; TRBD2 matches 8 bases. V was clipped by 4 bases and J by 5 bases; unmatched bases: 10. The CDR3 is 15 residues long. CDR1 and CDR2 from the germline V gene are SGHNT and YYREEE (reference sequence). The CDR3 sequence is CASSETSAEEETQYF. The CDR3 DNA is TGTGCCAGCAGCGAGACTAGCGCGGAGGAGGAGACCCAGTACTTC. Looking up the rest from reference TRBV5-4 and TRBJ2-5 gives the full variable domain: ETGVTQSPTHLIKTRGQQVTLRCSSQSGHNTVSWYQQALGQGPQFIFQYYREEENGRGNFPPRFSGLQFPNYSSELNVNALELDDSALYLCASSETSAEEETQYFGPGTRLLVL.